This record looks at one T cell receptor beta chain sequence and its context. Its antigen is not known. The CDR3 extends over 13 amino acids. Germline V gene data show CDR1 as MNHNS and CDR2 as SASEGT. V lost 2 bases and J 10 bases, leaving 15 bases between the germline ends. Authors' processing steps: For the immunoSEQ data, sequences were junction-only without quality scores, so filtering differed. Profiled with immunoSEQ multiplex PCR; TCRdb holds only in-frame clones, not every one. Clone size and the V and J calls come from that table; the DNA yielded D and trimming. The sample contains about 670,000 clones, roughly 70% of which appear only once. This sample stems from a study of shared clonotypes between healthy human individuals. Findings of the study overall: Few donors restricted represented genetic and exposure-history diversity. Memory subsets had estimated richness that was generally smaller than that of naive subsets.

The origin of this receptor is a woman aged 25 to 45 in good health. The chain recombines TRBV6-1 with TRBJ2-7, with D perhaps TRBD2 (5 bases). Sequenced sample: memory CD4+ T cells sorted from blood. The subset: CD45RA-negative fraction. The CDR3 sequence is CASSERETLRQYF. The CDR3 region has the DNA TGTGCCAGCAGTGAAAGGGAGACACTGAGACAGTACTTC.